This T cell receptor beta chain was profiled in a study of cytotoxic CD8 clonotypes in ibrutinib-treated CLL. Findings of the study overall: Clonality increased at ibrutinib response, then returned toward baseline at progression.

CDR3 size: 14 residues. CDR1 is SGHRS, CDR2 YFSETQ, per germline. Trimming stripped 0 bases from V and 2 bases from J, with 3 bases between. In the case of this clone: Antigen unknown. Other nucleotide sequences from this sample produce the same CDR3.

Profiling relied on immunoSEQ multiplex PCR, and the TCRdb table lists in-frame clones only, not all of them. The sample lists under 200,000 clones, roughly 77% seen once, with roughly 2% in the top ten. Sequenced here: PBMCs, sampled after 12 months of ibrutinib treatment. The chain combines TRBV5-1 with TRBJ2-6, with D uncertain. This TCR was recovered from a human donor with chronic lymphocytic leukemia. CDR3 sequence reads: CASSLGTGANVLTF. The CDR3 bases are TGCGCCAGCAGCTTGGGTACTGGGGCCAACGTCCTGACTTTC.